What follows are 30 T cell receptor beta chains derived from one specimen sequenced in a study of T cells in Graves' hyperthyroidism and ophthalmopathy. The investigators amplified TCR beta CDR3 regions from RNA transcripts. When the TCR CDR3 underwent first-round RT-PCR, the HTBI primer set was used. TCRdb itself ran the multiplex PCR reads through MiXCR, one entry per CDR3 protein. The repertoire includes a few hundred thousand distinct CDR3 sequences, 46% of them detected once, and about two fifths sits in the top ten. The source material was peripheral blood or thyroid tissue (not recorded which). Receptors were obtained from an adult woman with Graves' disease, either hyperthyroidism or ophthalmopathy (not recorded which).

Ten or more counts support this clonotype. The genes are TRBV19 and TRBJ1-5; no definite D call. The germline V gene has CDR1 LNHDA and CDR2 SQIVND (reference sequence). Trimming left V 4 bases short and J 4 bases short, with 11 bases between. CDR3 length: 14 amino acids. The CDR3 DNA reads as TGTGCCAGTAGTAAGACGGCAACTAATCAGCCCCAGCATTTT. This gives the protein CASSKTATNQPQHF.

The chain has TRBV29-1 and TRBJ2-5; the D gene is possibly TRBD1 (6 bases). V lost 7 bases and J 1 base, leaving 16 bases between the germline ends. This CDR3 is 14 amino acids long. Germline V gene lookup returns CDR1 SQVTM and CDR2 ANQGSEA. CDR3 in DNA: TGCAGCGCAAACCGGGACATTGGCCAAGAGACCCAGTACTTC. Its translation: CSANRDIGQETQYF.

About this clonotype itself: A junction end diverges from the germline sequence, so it may reflect a read error. The genes are TRBV10-3 and TRBJ2-7; TRBD2 is a possible D gene (5 bases). Looked up from germline, CDR1 is ENHRY and CDR2 is SYGVKD. The CDR3 is 12 residues long. The DNA of the CDR3 is TGTGCCCCCAAGCCAGGACTCTACGAGCAATACTTC. Amino acid sequence: CAPKPGLYEQYF.

The chain recombines TRBV25-1 with TRBJ2-2, with TRBD1 as a possible D gene (5 bases). The CDR3 extends over 17 amino acids. Germline V gives CDR1 MGHDK, CDR2 SYGVNS. Trimming removed 5 bases from V and 3 bases from J, with 19 bases in between. The DNA of the CDR3 is TGTGCCAGCAGTTACTCGTCGGGCAGGGTGTACACCGGGGAGCTGTTTTTT. Its translation is CASSYSSGRVYTGELFF.

Regarding this clonotype: This CDR3 fails to terminate in the conserved phenylalanine or tryptophan, so it likely reflects a read error. No DNA is shown, since the ends of the CDR3 on it are uncertain; the CDR3 is the one TCRdb lists. V gene TRBV10-3 combines with J gene TRBJ1-3. The CDR3 spans 10 amino acids, including both terminal residues. The germline V gene encodes CDR1 ENHRY and CDR2 SYGVKD. The CDR3 sequence: CAISERELNT.

The J gene is TRBJ2-7, the V gene TRBV29-1; 11 bases align to TRBD1. The CDR3 has 14 residues. Germline trimming cut 7 bases from V and 4 bases from J; bases unmatched to any gene: 9. The germline V gene has CDR1 SQVTM and CDR2 ANQGSEA. This CDR3 is CSAGTGGTVYEQYF. In nucleotides, the CDR3 is TGCAGCGCTGGGACAGGGGGAACAGTGTACGAGCAGTACTTC.

Note on this clonotype: A much larger clonotype is one base distant, so this may be a read error. CDR3 residues: CSVGARRETQYF. The DNA of the CDR3 is TGCAGCGTTGGTGCGAGGCGGGAGACCCAGTACTTC. This sequence joins TRBV29-1 and TRBJ2-5; D ambiguous. Germline CDR1 and CDR2: SQVTM and ANQGSEA. V was shortened by 4 bases and J by 5 bases, with 11 bases between the two germline ends. This CDR3 has 12 residues.

Details on this clonotype: As the CDR3 is not closed by the conserved phenylalanine or tryptophan, this likely results from a read error. Because the CDR3's place on the DNA is in doubt, the DNA is left out and the CDR3 is given as listed by TCRdb. The chain combines TRBV9 with TRBJ2-5; the table's D call of TRBD1 was not tested on the DNA. The CDR3 totals 9 residues, both ends included. CDR1 and CDR2 from the germline V gene are SGDLS and YYNGEE. The CDR3 sequence: CASSVDKTG.

The chain recombines TRBV11-2 with TRBJ1-5; unclear D gene. Looked up from germline, CDR1 is SGHAT and CDR2 is FQNNGV. This CDR3 is 14 amino acids long. V was clipped by 3 bases and J by 3 bases, with 9 bases between them. The CDR3 spells CASSLPRANQPQHF. The CDR3 bases are TGTGCCAGCAGCTTGCCGAGGGCCAATCAGCCCCAGCATTTT.

This clonotype was observed many times. The chain has TRBV7-2 and TRBJ1-1, with a possible D match to TRBD1 (5 bases). Germline loops: CDR1 SGHTA, CDR2 FQGNSA. V gave up 5 bases and J gave up 0 bases, with 16 bases separating them. The CDR3 has 16 residues. The CDR3 nucleotides are TGTGCCAGCAGCCAACGAGGGGTTATTATGAACACTGAAGCTTTCTTT. Protein sequence: CASSQRGVIMNTEAFF.

This chain connects TRBV4-1 to TRBJ1-4; D possibly corresponds to TRBD1 (5 bases). Germline lookup yields CDR1 MGHRA and CDR2 YSYEKL. The V end was cut by 1 base, the J end by 10 bases, with 25 bases between. The CDR3 has 18 amino acids. The CDR3 region is CASSQGPTVRDVVGKLFF. DNA for the CDR3: TGCGCCAGCAGCCAAGGACCGACGGTCAGGGACGTTGTTGGAAAACTGTTTTTT.

This clonotype was counted ten times or more. The chain combines TRBV20-1 with TRBJ2-7, with 9 positions matching TRBD1. The CDR3 totals 15 residues. V was clipped by 4 bases and J by 1 base; unmatched bases: 8. From germline, CDR1 is DFQATT and CDR2 SNEGSKA (reference sequence). The DNA for the CDR3 is TGCAGTGCTACCCGAGACAGGGGGTTATCCTACGAGCAGTACTTC. It translates to CSATRDRGLSYEQYF.

The chain joins TRBV7-9 to TRBJ2-5; 9 nucleotides align to TRBD1. CDR3 length: 14 amino acids. The ends lost 6 bases at V and 5 bases at J; junction bases unmatched: 7. From germline, CDR1 is SEHNR and CDR2 FQNEAQ (reference sequence). In DNA, the CDR3 is TGTGCCAGCAGGTCCGGGACAGGGAGGGAGACCCAGTACTTC. Translating it yields CASRSGTGRETQYF.

This clonotype was seen at least ten times. The CDR3 sequence is CASSRRHGTQYF. Here the CDR3 DNA reads TGTGCCAGCAGCCGAAGACACGGGACCCAGTACTTC. The rearrangement joins TRBV14 to TRBJ2-5; D unclear. CDR1 SGHDN and CDR2 FVKESK come from the germline V gene. Trimming stripped 4 bases from V and 7 bases from J, with 10 bases between. The CDR3 has 12 amino acids.

V usage is TRBV2 and J usage is TRBJ1-6; D is uncertain. The V gene lost 7 bases and the J gene lost 7 bases, with 11 bases spanning the gap. The CDR3 consists of 13 residues. The germline CDR1 and CDR2 sequences are SNHLY and FYNNEI. The CDR3 nucleotides are TGTGCCAGCATTGAGGGTATCAATTCACCCCTCCACTTT. Its translation: CASIEGINSPLHF.

This clonotype occurred a few times. The V and J genes are TRBV2 and TRBJ2-5; 10 bases agree with TRBD1. This CDR3 spans 15 amino acids. V gave up 5 bases and J gave up 5 bases; unmatched junction bases: 8. The germline V gene encodes CDR1 SNHLY and CDR2 FYNNEI. The CDR3 bases are TGTGCCAGCAGTTACCGGGACAGGGGCCGGGAGACCCAGTACTTC. Residues: CASSYRDRGRETQYF.

CDR3 nucleotides: TGTGCCAGCAGCTCTAGGGGGACCTACGAGCAGTACTTC. Its protein is CASSSRGTYEQYF. The V call is TRBV7-2, the J call TRBJ2-7; TRBD1 might be the D (6 bases). CDR3 size: 13 residues. In germline, CDR1 is SGHTA, CDR2 FQGNSA. Between the trimmed V and J ends, which lost 4 bases and 2 bases, there was a span of 9 bases. The complete variable domain, with remaining parts taken from reference TRBV7-2 and TRBJ2-7, reads GAGVSQSPSNKVTEKGKDVELRCDPISGHTALYWYRQSLGQGLEFLIYFQGNSAPDKSGLPSDRFSAERTGGSVSTLTIQRTQQEDSAVYLCASSSRGTYEQYFGPGTRLTVT.

This clonotype was observed many times. The chain has TRBV7-9 and TRBJ2-7; TRBD1 is a possible D gene (6 bases). From germline, CDR1 is SEHNR and CDR2 FQNEAQ (reference sequence). V was shortened by 4 bases and J by 2 bases, with 12 bases between the two germline ends. The CDR3 runs 14 residues. The CDR3 protein is CASSSGTQPYEQYF. The CDR3 DNA sequence: TGTGCCAGCAGCTCCGGGACACAACCCTACGAGCAGTACTTC.

The CDR3 DNA sequence: TGTGCCAGCAGTTCTCGGACAGGCTCTCCTGGCGAGCAGTACTTC. Protein product: CASSSRTGSPGEQYF. This chain connects TRBV7-9 to TRBJ2-7; TRBD1 matches 7 bases. Germline V CDR1 and CDR2: SEHNR, FQNEAQ (reference sequence). CDR3 length: 15 amino acids. Germline trimming cut 6 bases from V and 6 bases from J; bases unmatched to any gene: 14.

Many counts were recorded for this clonotype. J is TRBJ2-2 and V is TRBV29-1, with D possibly TRBD2 on 6 matching bases. V was trimmed by 0 bases and J by 6 bases, leaving 8 bases between them. This CDR3 is built from 13 residues. The germline V gene encodes CDR1 SQVTM and CDR2 ANQGSEA. The CDR3 nucleotides are TGCAGCGTTGAAGATTGGGACTCCGGGGAGCTGTTTTTT. Its translation is CSVEDWDSGELFF.

This clonotype has just a few counts. This sequence joins TRBV20-1 and TRBJ1-4, with 9 bases aligning to TRBD1. Trimming cost V 4 bases and J 8 bases; bases outside gene matches: 5. The CDR3 is 13 amino acids. Germline V gene sequence: CDR1 DFQATT, CDR2 SNEGSKA (reference sequence). Here the CDR3 DNA reads TGCAGTGCTAAACAGGGGGCGGGAGAAAAACTGTTTTTT. As protein: CSAKQGAGEKLFF.

This chain joins TRBV19 and TRBJ1-1; D perhaps matches TRBD1 (6 bases). V dropped 4 bases and J dropped 14 bases, with 17 bases sitting between them. The CDR3 contains 12 residues. Germline loops: CDR1 LNHDA, CDR2 SQIVND (reference sequence). Written as DNA, the CDR3 is TGTGCCAGTAGTAGCGGACAGTTCGAGGCCTTCTTT. This codes for CASSSGQFEAFF.

The genes are TRBV5-1 and TRBJ1-1, with D uncertain. The germline V and J ends were trimmed by 4 bases and 5 bases, with 15 bases remaining between them. This CDR3 is built from 14 residues. CDR1 SGHRS and CDR2 YFSETQ come from the germline V gene. In DNA, the CDR3 is TGCGCCAGCAGCCTTACCCACACGGGGACTGAAGCTTTCTTT. Residues: CASSLTHTGTEAFF.

The chain joins TRBV28 to TRBJ2-6; no firm D call. Looked up from germline, CDR1 is MDHEN and CDR2 is SYDVKM. This CDR3 has 13 amino acids. V gave up 5 bases and J gave up 4 bases, with 6 bases separating them. The CDR3 nucleotides are TGTGCCAGCAGTCCCGTGGGGGCCAACGTCCTGACTTTC. Amino acid sequence: CASSPVGANVLTF.

This clonotype was observed many times. The V and J genes are TRBV7-2 and TRBJ1-5; D call uncertain. Germline V gene data show CDR1 as SGHTA and CDR2 as FQGNSA. Trimming took off 2 bases at V and 6 bases at J, with 8 bases between the two ends. This CDR3 contains 13 residues. CDR3 sequence reads: CASSLLEAQPQHF. CDR3 coding DNA: TGTGCCAGCAGCTTATTGGAGGCTCAGCCCCAGCATTTT.

This clonotype was counted at least ten times. The CDR3 bases are TGTGCCAGCAGAGGTATTATTAGCAATCAGCCCCAGCATTTT. Protein sequence: CASRGIISNQPQHF. The V and J genes are TRBV6-6 and TRBJ1-5; no firm D call. Trimming removed 6 bases at V and 0 bases at J, with 9 bases between. The CDR3 is 14 amino acids. The germline CDR1 and CDR2 sequences are MNHNY and SVGAGI (reference sequence).

This clonotype was counted many times. This chain uses TRBV6-6 with TRBJ1-4, with D uncertain. CDR1 is MNHNY and CDR2 is SVGAGI in the germline V gene (reference sequence). The CDR3 spans 12 residues. The V end lost 8 bases, the J end lost 4 bases, and 8 bases lay between the germline ends. CDR3 loop: CASQRSNEKLFF. In DNA, the CDR3 is TGTGCCAGCCAAAGGAGTAATGAAAAACTGTTTTTT.

As to this clonotype: One end of the junction is discordant with germline, which a read error may explain. The chain combines TRBV4-1 with TRBJ1-5, with a tentative D call TRBD1 (5 bases). This CDR3 has 15 residues. Germline values: CDR1 MGHRA, CDR2 YSYEKL. CDR3 in DNA: TGTGCCAGCAGCTCTCGGGGGAATAGCAATCAGCCCCAGCATTTT. This sequence encodes CASSSRGNSNQPQHF.

The gene calls are TRBV18 and TRBJ1-2; D may be TRBD1 (5 bases). Germline loops: CDR1 KGHSH, CDR2 LQKENI. The V end was cut by 3 bases, the J end by 6 bases, with 14 bases between. The CDR3 totals 14 residues. CDR3 region: CASSPMDRGDGYTF. The CDR3 nucleotides are TGTGCCAGCTCACCCATGGACCGGGGGGATGGCTACACCTTC.

This clonotype was picked up a small number of times. This chain joins TRBV7-9 and TRBJ1-4; no clear D. The CDR3 extends over 14 amino acids. CDR1 SEHNR and CDR2 FQNEAQ come from the germline V gene (reference sequence). V gave up 5 bases and J gave up 7 bases, with 14 bases separating them. The CDR3 is CASSPPVTGEKLFF. The CDR3 nucleotides are TGTGCCAGCAGCCCACCAGTGACGGGTGAAAAACTGTTTTTT.